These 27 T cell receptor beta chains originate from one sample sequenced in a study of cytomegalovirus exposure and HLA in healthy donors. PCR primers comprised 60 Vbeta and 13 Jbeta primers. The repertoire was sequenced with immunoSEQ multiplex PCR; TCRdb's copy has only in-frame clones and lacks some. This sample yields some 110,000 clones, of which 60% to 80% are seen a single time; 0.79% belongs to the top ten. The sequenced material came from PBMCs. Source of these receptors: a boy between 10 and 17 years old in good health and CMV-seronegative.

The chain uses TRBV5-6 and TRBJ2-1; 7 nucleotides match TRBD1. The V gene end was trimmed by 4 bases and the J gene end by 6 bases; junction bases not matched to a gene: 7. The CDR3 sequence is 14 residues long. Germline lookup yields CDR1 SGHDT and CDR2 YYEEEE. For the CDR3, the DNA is TGTGCCAGCAGCCCCTATCGGACAGGCAATGAGCAGTTCTTC. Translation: CASSPYRTGNEQFF.

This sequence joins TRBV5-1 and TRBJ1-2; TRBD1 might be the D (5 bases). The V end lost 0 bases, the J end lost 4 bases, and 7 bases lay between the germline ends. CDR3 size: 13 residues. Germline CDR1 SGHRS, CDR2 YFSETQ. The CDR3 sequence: CASSLEQGYGYTF. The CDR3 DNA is TGCGCCAGCAGCTTGGAGCAGGGCTATGGCTACACCTTC.

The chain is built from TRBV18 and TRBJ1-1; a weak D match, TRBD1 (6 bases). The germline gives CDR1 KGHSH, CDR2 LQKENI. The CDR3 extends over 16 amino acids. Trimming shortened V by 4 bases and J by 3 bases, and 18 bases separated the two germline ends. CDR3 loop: CASSLRGGAVDTEAFF. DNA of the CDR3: TGTGCCAGCTCACTCCGGGGGGGCGCGGTTGACACTGAAGCTTTCTTT.

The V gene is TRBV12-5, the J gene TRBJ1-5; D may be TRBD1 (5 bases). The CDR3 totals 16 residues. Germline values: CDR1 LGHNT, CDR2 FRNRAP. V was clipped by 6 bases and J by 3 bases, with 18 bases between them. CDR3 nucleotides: TGTGCTAGTGGCCCCCCCAGGGAAGGAAACAATCAGCCCCAGCATTTT. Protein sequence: CASGPPREGNNQPQHF.

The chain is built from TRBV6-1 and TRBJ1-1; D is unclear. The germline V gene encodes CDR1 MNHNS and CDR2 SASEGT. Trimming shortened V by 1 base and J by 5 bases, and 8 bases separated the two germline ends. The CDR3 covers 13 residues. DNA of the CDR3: TGTGCCAGCAGTGAAGTGAGGGAGACTGAAGCTTTCTTT. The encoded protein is CASSEVRETEAFF.

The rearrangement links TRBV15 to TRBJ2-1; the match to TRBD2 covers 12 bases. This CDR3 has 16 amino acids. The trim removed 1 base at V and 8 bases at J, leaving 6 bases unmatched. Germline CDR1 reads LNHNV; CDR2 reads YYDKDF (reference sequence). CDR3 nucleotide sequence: TGTGCCACCAGCAGAGTAAGACTAGCGGGAGCCGATGAGCAGTTCTTC. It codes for CATSRVRLAGADEQFF. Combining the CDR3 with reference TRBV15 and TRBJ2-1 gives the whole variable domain DAMVIQNPRYQVTQFGKPVTLSCSQTLNHNVMYWYQQKSSQAPKLLFHYYDKDFNNEADTPDNFQSRRPNTSFCFLDIRSPGLGDTAMYLCATSRVRLAGADEQFFGPGTRLTVL.

In nucleotides, the CDR3 is TGTGCCAGCAGCCCACTTAGGACTAGCGGGAGGGCCAAGACCGATACGCAGTATTTT. Translated, it gives CASSPLRTSGRAKTDTQYF. The rearrangement uses TRBV7-2 and TRBJ2-3, with 15 nucleotides matching TRBD2. In germline, CDR1 is SGHTA, CDR2 FQGNSA. J gave up 6 bases and V 5 bases, and 15 bases lay outside the gene matches. The CDR3 extends over 19 amino acids.

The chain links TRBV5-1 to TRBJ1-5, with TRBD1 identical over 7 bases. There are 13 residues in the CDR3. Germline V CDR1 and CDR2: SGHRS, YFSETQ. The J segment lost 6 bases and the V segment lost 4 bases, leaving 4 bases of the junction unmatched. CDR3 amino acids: CASSKTGPQPQHF. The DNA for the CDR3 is TGCGCCAGCAGCAAGACAGGGCCTCAGCCCCAGCATTTT.

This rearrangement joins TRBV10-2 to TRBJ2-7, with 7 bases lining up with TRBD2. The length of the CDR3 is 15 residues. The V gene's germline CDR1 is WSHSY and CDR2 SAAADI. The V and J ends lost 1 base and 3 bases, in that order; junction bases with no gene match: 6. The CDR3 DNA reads TGCGCCAGCAGTGAGTATCCTGGACTAGTCTACGAGCAGTACTTC. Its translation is CASSEYPGLVYEQYF.

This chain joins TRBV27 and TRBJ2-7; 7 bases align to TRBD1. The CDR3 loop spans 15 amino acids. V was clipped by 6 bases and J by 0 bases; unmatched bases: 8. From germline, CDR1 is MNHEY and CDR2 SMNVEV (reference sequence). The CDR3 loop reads CASRSWDRDSYEQYF. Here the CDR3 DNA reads TGTGCCAGCAGGAGCTGGGACAGAGACTCCTACGAGCAGTACTTC.

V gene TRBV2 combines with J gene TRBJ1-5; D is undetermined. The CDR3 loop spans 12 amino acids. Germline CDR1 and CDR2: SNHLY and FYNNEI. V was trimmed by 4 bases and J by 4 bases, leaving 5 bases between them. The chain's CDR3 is CASSGRNQPQHF. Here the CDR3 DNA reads TGTGCCAGCAGTGGCAGGAATCAGCCCCAGCATTTT.

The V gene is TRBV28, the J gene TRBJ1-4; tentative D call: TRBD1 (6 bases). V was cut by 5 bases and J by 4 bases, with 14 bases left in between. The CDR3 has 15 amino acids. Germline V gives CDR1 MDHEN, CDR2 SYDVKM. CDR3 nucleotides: TGTGCCAGCAGTCCCGCCGACAGGATTAATGAAAAACTGTTTTTT. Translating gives CASSPADRINEKLFF.

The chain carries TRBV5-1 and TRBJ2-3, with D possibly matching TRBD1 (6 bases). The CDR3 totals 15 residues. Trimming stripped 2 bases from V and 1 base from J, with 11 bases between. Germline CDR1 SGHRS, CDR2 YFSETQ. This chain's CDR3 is CASSFTGWGTDTQYF. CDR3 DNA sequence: TGCGCCAGCAGCTTCACAGGGTGGGGCACAGATACGCAGTATTTT.

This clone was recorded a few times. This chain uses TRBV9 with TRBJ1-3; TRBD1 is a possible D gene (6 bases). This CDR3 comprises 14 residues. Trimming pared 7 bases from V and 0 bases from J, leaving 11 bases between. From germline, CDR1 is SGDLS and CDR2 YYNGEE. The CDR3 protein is CASRGQTSGNTIYF. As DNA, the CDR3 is TGTGCCAGCCGAGGACAGACCTCTGGAAACACCATATATTTT.

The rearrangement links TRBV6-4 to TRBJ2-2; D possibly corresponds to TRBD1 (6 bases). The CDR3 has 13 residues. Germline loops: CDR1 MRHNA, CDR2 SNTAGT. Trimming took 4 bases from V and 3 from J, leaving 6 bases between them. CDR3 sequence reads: CASSAGDTGELFF. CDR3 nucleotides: TGTGCCAGCAGTGCAGGGGACACCGGGGAGCTGTTTTTT.

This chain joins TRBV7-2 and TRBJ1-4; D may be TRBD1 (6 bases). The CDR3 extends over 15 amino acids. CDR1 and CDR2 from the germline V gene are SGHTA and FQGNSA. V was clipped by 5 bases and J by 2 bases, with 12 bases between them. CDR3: CASSAQGGTNEKLFF. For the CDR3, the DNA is TGTGCCAGCAGCGCACAGGGTGGGACTAATGAAAAACTGTTTTTT.

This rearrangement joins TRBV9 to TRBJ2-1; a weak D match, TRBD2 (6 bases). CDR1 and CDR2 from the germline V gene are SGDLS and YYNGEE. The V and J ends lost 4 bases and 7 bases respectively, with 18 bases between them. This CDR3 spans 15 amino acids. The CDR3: CASSSDGLTSNEQFF. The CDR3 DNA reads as TGTGCCAGCAGCTCGGATGGGTTGACTAGTAATGAGCAGTTCTTC.

CDR3 region: CASSLGQGARGEQFF. CDR3 nucleotide sequence: TGTGCCAGCAGTCTAGGACAGGGGGCTAGGGGTGAGCAGTTCTTC. The chain uses TRBV28 and TRBJ2-1, with 11 positions matching TRBD1. There are 15 residues in the CDR3. CDR1 is MDHEN and CDR2 is SYDVKM in the germline V gene. With V trimmed by 5 bases and J by 9 bases, 9 bases remained unmatched.

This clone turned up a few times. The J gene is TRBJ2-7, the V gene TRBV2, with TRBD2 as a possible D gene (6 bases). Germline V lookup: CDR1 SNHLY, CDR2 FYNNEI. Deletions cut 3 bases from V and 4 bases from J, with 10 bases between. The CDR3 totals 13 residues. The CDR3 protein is CASSDGSGYEQYF. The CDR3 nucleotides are TGTGCCAGCAGTGACGGGAGCGGGTACGAGCAGTACTTC.

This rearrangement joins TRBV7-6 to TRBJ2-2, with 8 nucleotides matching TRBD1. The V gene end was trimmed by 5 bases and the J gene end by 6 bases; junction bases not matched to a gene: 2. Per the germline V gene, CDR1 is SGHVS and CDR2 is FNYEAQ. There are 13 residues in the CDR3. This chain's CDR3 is CASSQGAAGELFF. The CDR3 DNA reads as TGTGCCAGCAGCCAGGGGGCAGCCGGGGAGCTGTTTTTT.

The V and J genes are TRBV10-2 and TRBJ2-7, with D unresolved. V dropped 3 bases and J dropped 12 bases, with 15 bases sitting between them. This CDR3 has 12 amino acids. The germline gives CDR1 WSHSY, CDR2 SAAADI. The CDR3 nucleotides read TGCGCCAGCAGTGACCCTCCTTCGGTGCGGTACTTC. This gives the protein CASSDPPSVRYF.

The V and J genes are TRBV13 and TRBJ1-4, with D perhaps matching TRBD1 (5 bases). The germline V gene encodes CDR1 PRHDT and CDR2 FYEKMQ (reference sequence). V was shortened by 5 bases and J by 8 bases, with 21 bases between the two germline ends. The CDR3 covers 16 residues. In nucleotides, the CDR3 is TGTGCCAGCAGCGCCCAAACCGGGGGTAGAGTAGAAAAACTGTTTTTT. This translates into CASSAQTGGRVEKLFF. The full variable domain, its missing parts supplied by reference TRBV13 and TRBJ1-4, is AAGVIQSPRHLIKEKRETATLKCYPIPRHDTVYWYQQGPGQDPQFLISFYEKMQSDKGSIPDRFSAQQFSDYHSELNMSSLELGDSALYFCASSAQTGGRVEKLFFGSGTQLSVL.

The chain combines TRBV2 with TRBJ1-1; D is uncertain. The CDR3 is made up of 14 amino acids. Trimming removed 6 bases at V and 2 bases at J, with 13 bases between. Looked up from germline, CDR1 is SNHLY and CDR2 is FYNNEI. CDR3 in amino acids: CASRYSPINTEAFF. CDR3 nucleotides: TGTGCCAGCAGATACAGTCCGATTAACACTGAAGCTTTCTTT.

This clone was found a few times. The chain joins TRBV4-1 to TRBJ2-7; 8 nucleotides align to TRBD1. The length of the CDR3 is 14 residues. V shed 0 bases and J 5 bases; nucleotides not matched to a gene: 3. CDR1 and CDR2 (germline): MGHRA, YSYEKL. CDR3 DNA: TGCGCCAGCAGCCAAGATGCAGGGGGCGACGAGCAGTACTTC. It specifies CASSQDAGGDEQYF.

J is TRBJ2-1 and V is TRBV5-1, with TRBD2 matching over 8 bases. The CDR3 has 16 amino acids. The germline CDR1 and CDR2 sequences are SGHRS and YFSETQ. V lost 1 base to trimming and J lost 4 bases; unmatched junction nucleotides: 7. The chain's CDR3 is CASSLMTGGDYNEQFF. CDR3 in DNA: TGCGCCAGCAGCTTGATGACGGGAGGGGATTACAATGAGCAGTTCTTC.

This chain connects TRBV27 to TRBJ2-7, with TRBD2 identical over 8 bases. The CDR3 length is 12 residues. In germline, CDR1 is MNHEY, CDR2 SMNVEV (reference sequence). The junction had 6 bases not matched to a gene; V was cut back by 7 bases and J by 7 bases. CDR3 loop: CASIGLAGEQYF. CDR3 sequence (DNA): TGTGCCAGCATCGGACTAGCCGGGGAGCAGTACTTC.

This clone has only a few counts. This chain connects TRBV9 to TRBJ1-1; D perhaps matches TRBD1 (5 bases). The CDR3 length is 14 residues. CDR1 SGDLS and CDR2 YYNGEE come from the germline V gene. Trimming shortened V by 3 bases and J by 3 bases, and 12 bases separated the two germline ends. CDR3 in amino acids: CASSDGGGDTEAFF. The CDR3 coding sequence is TGTGCCAGCAGCGACGGGGGAGGGGACACTGAAGCTTTCTTT.